A single sample gave rise to the 24 T cell receptor beta chains below, sequenced in a study of control samples from healthy donors and cancer patients. Libraries were prepared by immunoSEQ multiplex PCR; TCRdb keeps only in-frame clonotypes and omits some of them. The data contain about 130,000 clones, over 80% of them seen just once; the ten biggest clones take up 0.55% to 0.6%. Sequenced sample: PBMCs. These receptors were collected from an older man with head and neck cancer.

This chain connects TRBV2 to TRBJ1-1; unclear D gene. V lost 8 bases and J 0 bases, leaving 7 bases between the germline ends. Germline CDR1 is SNHLY and CDR2 is FYNNEI. The CDR3 extends over 12 amino acids. The CDR3 sequence: CASVYMNTEAFF. CDR3 DNA: TGTGCCAGCGTTTACATGAACACTGAAGCTTTCTTT.

This clone has only one observation. Other nucleotide sequences from this sample produce the same CDR3. V usage is TRBV12-3 or TRBV12-4 and J usage is TRBJ1-2; D is uncertain. CDR3 size: 11 residues. Trimming removed 1 base at V and 4 bases at J, with 1 base between. CDR3 in DNA: TGTGCCAGCAGTTTAGGCTATGGCTACACCTTC. This codes for CASSLGYGYTF.

The chain joins TRBV9 to TRBJ2-3; 7 bases are a match to TRBD2. Per germline, CDR1 SGDLS and CDR2 YYNGEE. Losses at the gene ends were 4 bases for V and 1 base for J; bases not matched to a gene: 9. The CDR3 sequence is 16 residues long. As DNA, the CDR3 is TGTGCCAGCAGCTATGGTAGCGGGCGACGCACAGATACGCAGTATTTT. Protein sequence: CASSYGSGRRTDTQYF. Filled out from reference TRBV9 and TRBJ2-3, the complete variable domain reads DSGVTQTPKHLITATGQRVTLRCSPRSGDLSVYWYQQSLDQGLQFLIQYYNGEERAKGNILERFSAQQFPDLHSELNLSSLELGDSALYFCASSYGSGRRTDTQYFGPGTRLTVL.

The chain uses TRBV19 and TRBJ1-5; D may be TRBD1 (6 bases). V was clipped by 6 bases and J by 5 bases, with 14 bases between them. CDR1 and CDR2 (germline): LNHDA, SQIVND (reference sequence). The CDR3 is 14 residues long. The CDR3 is CASRKPQGDQPQHF. Here the CDR3 DNA reads TGTGCCAGTAGAAAACCACAGGGAGATCAGCCCCAGCATTTT.

The chain is built from TRBV4-1 and TRBJ1-1, with D possibly TRBD1 on 6 matching bases. V shed 3 bases and J shed 7 bases, with 15 bases lying between them. CDR3 size: 14 residues. CDR1 is MGHRA and CDR2 is YSYEKL in the germline V gene. The CDR3 reads CASSQNRQGNEAFF. CDR3 bases: TGCGCCAGCAGCCAGAATAGGCAGGGGAATGAAGCTTTCTTT.

V usage is TRBV6-5 and J usage is TRBJ1-2, with TRBD1 matching 7 bases. This CDR3 spans 14 amino acids. J lost 4 bases, V lost 7 bases, and 9 bases had no gene match. In germline, CDR1 is MNHEY, CDR2 SVGAGI. Written as DNA, the CDR3 is TGTGCCAGCATCTCTACAGGGGATATCTATGGCTACACCTTC. This encodes CASISTGDIYGYTF.

The V gene is TRBV20-1, the J gene TRBJ2-1; no definite D call. V lost 6 bases and J 5 bases, leaving 5 bases between the germline ends. The CDR3 consists of 10 residues. The V gene's germline CDR1 is DFQATT and CDR2 SNEGSKA (reference sequence). The CDR3, as DNA: TGCAGTGCGAAAAACAATGAGCAGTTCTTC. Its translation is CSAKNNEQFF.

The chain joins TRBV18 to TRBJ1-1; possibly TRBD1 for D (6 bases). The CDR3 has 16 amino acids. The germline V and J ends were trimmed by 1 base and 4 bases, with 16 bases remaining between them. Germline CDR1 reads KGHSH; CDR2 reads LQKENI. The CDR3: CASSPRRQQGGTEAFF. DNA for the CDR3: TGTGCCAGCTCACCACGTCGACAACAGGGCGGCACTGAAGCTTTCTTT.

The chain couples TRBV5-4 to TRBJ2-1, with D hard to call. Deletions cut 0 bases from V and 6 bases from J, with 13 bases between. Germline loops: CDR1 SGHNT, CDR2 YYREEE (reference sequence). The CDR3 is made up of 15 amino acids. Written as DNA, the CDR3 is TGTGCCAGCAGCTTGGAGGCGAATCTAGGCAATGAGCAGTTCTTC. It yields the protein CASSLEANLGNEQFF. Complete variable domain (other parts from reference TRBV5-4 and TRBJ2-1): ETGVTQSPTHLIKTRGQQVTLRCSSQSGHNTVSWYQQALGQGPQFIFQYYREEENGRGNFPPRFSGLQFPNYSSELNVNALELDDSALYLCASSLEANLGNEQFFGPGTRLTVL.

CDR3 amino acids: CASSSPGGTQYF. The DNA of the CDR3 is TGTGCCAGCAGTTCCCCGGGGGGGACCCAGTACTTC. The V call is TRBV9, the J call TRBJ2-5; 7 positions match TRBD2. J gave up 7 bases and V 5 bases, and 5 bases lay outside the gene matches. The CDR3 has 12 residues. CDR1 is SGDLS, CDR2 YYNGEE, per germline.

The chain combines TRBV4-1 with TRBJ2-3, with 7 bases aligning to TRBD2. Losses at the gene ends were 2 bases for V and 0 bases for J; bases not matched to a gene: 2. The CDR3 covers 15 residues. Germline assignment: CDR1 MGHRA and CDR2 YSYEKL. The CDR3 DNA follows: TGCGCCAGCAGCCAACTAGCGGAAAGCACAGATACGCAGTATTTT. The encoded protein is CASSQLAESTDTQYF.

J is TRBJ2-1 and V is TRBV5-1; D is unresolved. V lost 1 base and J lost 4, with 3 bases in between. Looked up from germline, CDR1 is SGHRS and CDR2 is YFSETQ. The CDR3 contains 12 residues. CDR3 sequence: CASSLRYNEQFF. In DNA form, the CDR3 reads TGCGCCAGCAGCTTGAGGTACAATGAGCAGTTCTTC.

J is TRBJ2-5 and V is TRBV6-2 or TRBV6-3; 14 bases match TRBD2. The CDR3 is made up of 15 amino acids. The V gene end was trimmed by 5 bases and the J gene end by 5 bases; junction bases not matched to a gene: 4. Germline CDR1 reads MNHEY; CDR2 reads SVGEGT. DNA for the CDR3: TGTGCCAGCAGTCCGGGACTAGCGGGAGTGGAGACCCAGTACTTC. Amino acids: CASSPGLAGVETQYF.

DNA of the CDR3: TGTGCCAGCAGTTCCCAAGGCGAGCAGTACTTC. Translating gives CASSSQGEQYF. This chain links TRBV6-2 or TRBV6-3 with TRBJ2-7; D uncertain. V was pared by 4 bases and J by 6 bases, with 7 bases between. The germline gives CDR1 MNHEY, CDR2 SVGEGT. This CDR3 is 11 amino acids long.

The chain couples TRBV4-1 to TRBJ1-2; D is unclear. Germline assignment: CDR1 MGHRA and CDR2 YSYEKL. V gave up 3 bases and J gave up 0 bases, with 8 bases separating them. This CDR3 is 14 amino acids long. The CDR3 loop reads CASSHERTNYGYTF. In DNA form, the CDR3 reads TGCGCCAGCAGCCACGAGAGGACTAACTATGGCTACACCTTC.

The chain couples TRBV2 to TRBJ2-1; 8 nucleotides align to TRBD1. V gave up 2 bases and J gave up 6 bases; unmatched junction bases: 3. This CDR3 is built from 14 residues. The germline V gene encodes CDR1 SNHLY and CDR2 FYNNEI. The CDR3 DNA reads as TGTGCCAGCAGTGAACAGGGGGCCGGCAATGAGCAGTTCTTC. Translated: CASSEQGAGNEQFF.

Written as DNA, the CDR3 is TGCGCCAGCAGTGAGTCTGCAGGTTACACTGAAGCTTTCTTT. Protein product: CASSESAGYTEAFF. The genes are TRBV10-2 and TRBJ1-1; D is unresolved. V was pared by 0 bases and J by 3 bases, with 8 bases between. Germline loops: CDR1 WSHSY, CDR2 SAAADI. CDR3 length: 14 amino acids.

The rearrangement joins TRBV28 to TRBJ1-1; 7 nucleotides align to TRBD1. CDR1 MDHEN and CDR2 SYDVKM come from the germline V gene. The CDR3 length is 15 residues. V was clipped by 9 bases and J by 6 bases; unmatched bases: 16. The CDR3 DNA is TGTGCCAGTCTCCCCCCCACAGGGGAATTCGCTGAAGCTTTCTTT. Encoded protein: CASLPPTGEFAEAFF. The entire variable domain, with the rest obtained from reference TRBV28 and TRBJ1-1, is as follows: DVKVTQSSRYLVKRTGEKVFLECVQDMDHENMFWYRQDPGLGLRLIYFSYDVKMKEKGDIPEGYSVSREKKERFSLILESASTNQTSMYLCASLPPTGEFAEAFFGQGTRLTVV.

The chain recombines TRBV6-5 with TRBJ1-1; D unresolved. This CDR3 spans 15 amino acids. Trimming took 5 bases from V and 3 from J, leaving 16 bases between them. Germline loops: CDR1 MNHEY, CDR2 SVGAGI. CDR3 sequence: CASSLSGPPDTEAFF. The CDR3 DNA reads as TGTGCCAGCAGTCTCTCCGGACCGCCGGACACTGAAGCTTTCTTT.

The chain combines TRBV7-2 with TRBJ1-1, with D possibly being TRBD1 (5 bases). V was clipped by 0 bases and J by 2 bases, with 7 bases between them. Germline CDR1 is SGHTA and CDR2 is FQGNSA. The CDR3 contains 14 residues. The CDR3 DNA is TGTGCCAGCAGCTTAGCCGGACATAACACTGAAGCTTTCTTT. It yields the protein CASSLAGHNTEAFF.

The genes are TRBV15 and TRBJ2-2, with a tentative D call TRBD1 (6 bases). V dropped 1 base and J dropped 0 bases, with 12 bases sitting between them. In germline, CDR1 is LNHNV, CDR2 YYDKDF (reference sequence). The length of the CDR3 is 17 residues. CDR3 bases: TGTGCCACCAGCAGAGTCCCCGGGACACCGAACACCGGGGAGCTGTTTTTT. This sequence encodes CATSRVPGTPNTGELFF.

V usage is TRBV30 and J usage is TRBJ1-2; D is possibly TRBD1 (5 bases). CDR3 size: 13 residues. Deletions cut 2 bases from V and 5 bases from J, with 12 bases between. Germline lookup yields CDR1 GTSNPN and CDR2 SVGIG (reference sequence). The CDR3 DNA reads as TGTGCCTGGAGTCAGGGTCCCCAGTATGGCTACACCTTC. Translation gives CAWSQGPQYGYTF.

V gene TRBV7-2 combines with J gene TRBJ1-5; D unresolved. The CDR3 loop spans 14 amino acids. Trimming stripped 1 base from V and 7 bases from J, with 11 bases between. Germline V lookup: CDR1 SGHTA, CDR2 FQGNSA. The CDR3 protein is CASSLDSKGQPQHF. Here the CDR3 DNA reads TGTGCCAGCAGCTTAGATAGTAAAGGCCAGCCCCAGCATTTT.

V is TRBV5-1 and J is TRBJ2-2; 11 bases fit TRBD1. The CDR3 has 15 amino acids. Per the germline V gene, CDR1 is SGHRS and CDR2 is YFSETQ. Trimming removed 4 bases from V and 3 bases from J; junction bases left unmatched: 2. Here the CDR3 DNA reads TGCGCCAGCAGCGGACAGGGGGCGTACACCGGGGAGCTGTTTTTT. This encodes CASSGQGAYTGELFF.